This TCR beta chain was identified in a study of blood T cell repertoires in COVID-19. About the research overall: Samples of COVID-19 (acute and convalescent) were obtained from the United States, Italy and Spain. Sources were T cells, B-cell-depleted T cells, or PBMCs; the material itself was cDNA or gDNA.

CDR1 and CDR2 (germline): SQVTM, ANQGSEA. Trimming shortened V by 0 bases and J by 9 bases, and 12 bases separated the two germline ends. The CDR3 has 13 amino acids. Authors' methods: Amplification from reference gene primers served as the basis for estimated nucleated cell counts. TCRdb's copy holds only in-frame clones and misses some; the assay was immunoSEQ multiplex PCR. V and J calls and clone size are as listed in that table; D and trimming were resolved from the DNA. This table holds approximately 380,000 clones, less than 85% found once. Sequencing was performed on peripheral blood. The receptor was derived from a woman aged 18-29 years with acute or convalescent COVID-19. The J gene is TRBJ1-5, the V gene TRBV29-1; weak D call: TRBD1 (5 bases). CDR3 in amino acids: CSVEDFGGGPQHF. The DNA of the CDR3 is TGCAGCGTTGAAGATTTCGGGGGGGGGCCCCAGCATTTT.